This section outlines one T cell receptor (beta chain) sequence together with its context. Authors' data handling: The assay estimated nucleated cells by amplifying reference gene primers. The method was immunoSEQ multiplex PCR; TCRdb's version includes in-frame clones alone and lacks a portion of them. V, J and clone size were drawn from that table, and D and trimming were deduced from the DNA. The sample lists some 400,000 clones; around 87% were seen once. These data come from a study of blood T cell repertoires in COVID-19. Sequencing input: peripheral blood. The receptor was derived from a woman in her sixties or seventies with COVID-19, enrolled during active disease.

CDR3 sequence reads: CASSLRGGPSYEQYF. For the CDR3, the DNA is TGTGCCAGCAGCCTGAGGGGGGGACCCTCCTACGAGCAGTACTTC. This chain connects TRBV2 to TRBJ2-7; D is possibly TRBD2 (7 bases). The V end lost 6 bases, the J end lost 0 bases, and 15 bases lay between the germline ends. The CDR3 covers 15 residues. In germline, CDR1 is SNHLY, CDR2 FYNNEI.